Listed below are T cell receptor beta chains from one sample, sequenced in a study of T cells in localized non-small cell lung cancer. Libraries were prepared by immunoSEQ multiplex PCR; TCRdb keeps only in-frame clonotypes and omits some of them. This sample has under 900 clones; approximately 20% occur once, and the top ten carry about 16%. The input for sequencing was lung tumor tissue, taken before any cancer treatment. The source of these receptors is a female donor older than 55 with stage II squamous cell lung carcinoma. CDR3s include the opening cysteine and the closing phenylalanine or tryptophan. A D gene is named only where the DNA matches it firmly. The size field is filled for only some rows; it gives once, few, many or a size class.

>NA|NA|TRBJ1-2|TRBV18
TGTGCCAGCTCACCCGTATCTGGCTATGGCTACACCTTC
CASSPVSGYGYTF
>TRBD1|few|TRBJ2-5|TRBV25-1
TGTGCCAGCAGTTCCCCGACAGGGCAAGGAGAGACCCAGTACTTC
CASSSPTGQGETQYF
>NA|medium-sized|TRBJ1-1|TRBV11-3
TGTGCCAGCAGCTCCTTTACGGGCAACACTGAAGCTTTCTTT
CASSSFTGNTEAFF
>NA|few|TRBJ2-2|TRBV11-3
TGTGCCAGCAGCTTAGTTTGGCAGCGCGGCACCGGGGAGCTGTTTTTT
CASSLVWQRGTGELFF
>NA|NA|TRBJ1-1|TRBV10-3
TGTGCCATCAGTGAGACGGGGGGCACTGAAGCTTTCTTT
CAISETGGTEAFF
>NA|NA|TRBJ2-7|TRBV6-8
TGTGCCAGCAGTTACTCGAATTTTTGGGACGGAGACTACGAGCAGTACTTC
CASSYSNFWDGDYEQYF
>NA|NA|TRBJ1-1|TRBV18
TGTGCCAGCTCACCTACGACGATGAACACTGAAGCTTTCTTT
CASSPTTMNTEAFF
>NA|NA|TRBJ1-1|TRBV11-3
TGTGCCAGCAGCTTATCCAGAAGCCAACGGATGAACACTGAAGCTTTCTTT
CASSLSRSQRMNTEAFF
>NA|few|TRBJ1-3|TRBV30
TGTGCCTGGAGTGTACCCCGGGGGGCTGGAAACACCATATATTTT
CAWSVPRGAGNTIYF
>TRBD1|NA|TRBJ1-5|TRBV19
TGTGCCAGTAGTTCCCGGACAGGGAGGGATCAGCCCCAGCATTTT
CASSSRTGRDQPQHF
>TRBD1|few|TRBJ2-7|TRBV30
TGTGCCTGGAGTTCTGGGGACAGGGGCTACGAGCAGTACTTC
CAWSSGDRGYEQYF
>NA|few|TRBJ1-2|TRBV19
TGTGCCAGTAGTATAGACGCTGCTTGGGCTTCCCGGGATGGCTACACCTTC
CASSIDAAWASRDGYTF
>TRBD1|large|TRBJ1-1|TRBV23-1
TGCGCCAGCAGCCAAGATCTGGGACAGGGGAACACTGAAGCTTTCTTT
CASSQDLGQGNTEAFF
>TRBD1|NA|TRBJ1-2|TRBV30
TGTGCCTGGAGTGTGGGGACAGGGAGGGGCTACACCTTC
CAWSVGTGRGYTF